Listed below are T cell receptor beta chains from one sample, sequenced in a study of T cell responses to AZD1222 COVID-19 vaccine. Repertoires were generated with immunoSEQ multiplex PCR, while TCRdb's copy carries only in-frame clones and drops some. The table lists around 120,000 clones, about 90% of them singletons, with 2% to 3% in the top ten. The starting material was peripheral blood, obtained 28 days after the second AZD1222 dose. The receptors were gathered from an adult who received the AZD1222 COVID-19 vaccine. Both conserved end residues are part of each CDR3. Fields, in order: V gene, J gene, D gene, clone size, CDR3 DNA, CDR3 protein. The D gene is left open where the match is weak. The size field is filled for only some rows; it gives once, few, many or a size class.

v_gene: TRBV5-1
j_gene: TRBJ1-2
d_gene: -
abundance: -
CDR3nt: TGCGCCAGCAGCTTGCAGGAGCCACGGGGGAACTATGGCTACACCTTC
CDR3aa: CASSLQEPRGNYGYTF

v_gene: TRBV7-2
j_gene: TRBJ2-7
d_gene: -
abundance: -
CDR3nt: TGTGCCAGCAGCTTATCGACCTACGAGCAGTACTTC
CDR3aa: CASSLSTYEQYF

v_gene: TRBV5-5
j_gene: TRBJ1-1
d_gene: TRBD1
abundance: -
CDR3nt: TGTGCCAGCAGCTACGGGACAGGGGGTGAAGCTTTCTTT
CDR3aa: CASSYGTGGEAFF

v_gene: TRBV10-2
j_gene: TRBJ1-3
d_gene: -
abundance: -
CDR3nt: TGCGCCAGCAGTGAAACGCAAACCCGCTACACGCCGGGACCACCTGGAAACACCATATATTTT
CDR3aa: CASSETQTRYTPGPPGNTIYF

v_gene: TRBV19
j_gene: TRBJ2-5
d_gene: TRBD2
abundance: once
CDR3nt: TGTGCCAGTAGCCGCCCCGGGGCTAGCGGGGGAGAGACCCAGTACTTC
CDR3aa: CASSRPGASGGETQYF

v_gene: TRBV2
j_gene: TRBJ1-5
d_gene: -
abundance: -
CDR3nt: TGTGCCAGCAGTGAAGCCTTCGGCGCAGGGGATCAGCCCCAGCATTTT
CDR3aa: CASSEAFGAGDQPQHF

v_gene: TRBV30
j_gene: TRBJ1-3
d_gene: TRBD1
abundance: few
CDR3nt: TGTGCCTGGATGGGGCAGGGGGAGTCTGGAAACACCATATATTTT
CDR3aa: CAWMGQGESGNTIYF

v_gene: TRBV12-3/TRBV12-4
j_gene: TRBJ2-3
d_gene: -
abundance: -
CDR3nt: TGTGCCACTAGGAGGGGGGGGACAGATACGCAGTATTTT
CDR3aa: CATRRGGTDTQYF

v_gene: TRBV5-1
j_gene: TRBJ1-2
d_gene: TRBD1
abundance: few
CDR3nt: TGCGCCAGCAGCTTGGAAGGGACAGCCTTTAACTATGGCTACACCTTC
CDR3aa: CASSLEGTAFNYGYTF

v_gene: TRBV7-9
j_gene: TRBJ1-3
d_gene: -
abundance: once
CDR3nt: TGTGCCACCCAGGGCTACTCTGGAAACACCATATATTTT
CDR3aa: CATQGYSGNTIYF

v_gene: TRBV5-1
j_gene: TRBJ1-6
d_gene: TRBD1
abundance: few
CDR3nt: TGCGCCAGCAGCCTAGCGACAGGGCTCAGCTCCTATAATTCACCCCTCCACTTT
CDR3aa: CASSLATGLSSYNSPLHF

v_gene: TRBV27
j_gene: TRBJ2-3
d_gene: -
abundance: -
CDR3nt: TGTGCCAGCAGTTTTTTCGGAGATACGCAGTATTTT
CDR3aa: CASSFFGDTQYF

v_gene: TRBV5-1
j_gene: TRBJ1-1
d_gene: TRBD1
abundance: -
CDR3nt: TGCGCCAGCAGCAATTTTGGGACAGGGAACACTGAAGCTTTCTTT
CDR3aa: CASSNFGTGNTEAFF

v_gene: TRBV21-1
j_gene: TRBJ2-7
d_gene: -
abundance: -
CDR3nt: TGTGCCAGCAGCAAAGGGGAGGGGGACAGGGGTTACGAGCAGTACTTC
CDR3aa: CASSKGEGDRGYEQYF

v_gene: TRBV7-9
j_gene: TRBJ1-4
d_gene: -
abundance: -
CDR3nt: TGTGCCAGCAGCTTCGAGAATGAAAAACTGTTTTTT
CDR3aa: CASSFENEKLFF

v_gene: TRBV2
j_gene: TRBJ2-2
d_gene: -
abundance: -
CDR3nt: TGTGCCAGCAGTCGAACAGGGACCGGGGAGCTGTTTTTT
CDR3aa: CASSRTGTGELFF

v_gene: TRBV7-9
j_gene: TRBJ1-5
d_gene: TRBD1
abundance: once
CDR3nt: TGTGCCAGCAGCTCCGGACAGGATCAGCCCCAGCATTTT
CDR3aa: CASSSGQDQPQHF

v_gene: TRBV18
j_gene: TRBJ1-4
d_gene: -
abundance: -
CDR3nt: TGTGCCAGCTCACCGAGGGATGGGACTAATGAAAAACTGTTTTTT
CDR3aa: CASSPRDGTNEKLFF

v_gene: TRBV19
j_gene: TRBJ2-2
d_gene: TRBD1
abundance: -
CDR3nt: TGTGCCAGTAGTATTTTTACAGGGGGAACCGGGGAGCTGTTTTTT
CDR3aa: CASSIFTGGTGELFF

v_gene: TRBV27
j_gene: TRBJ1-1
d_gene: -
abundance: -
CDR3nt: TGTGCCAGCAGTAGAAGTTGGGAGAACACTGAAGCTTTCTTT
CDR3aa: CASSRSWENTEAFF

v_gene: TRBV12-3/TRBV12-4
j_gene: TRBJ1-4
d_gene: -
abundance: -
CDR3nt: TGTGCCAGCAGTTTCCAGGGCGAAAAACTGTTTTTT
CDR3aa: CASSFQGEKLFF

v_gene: TRBV7-6
j_gene: TRBJ2-7
d_gene: TRBD1
abundance: many
CDR3nt: TGTGCCAGCAGCGAGACCGGGACAGGGGCTCTCGAGCAGTACTTC
CDR3aa: CASSETGTGALEQYF

v_gene: TRBV9
j_gene: TRBJ1-1
d_gene: TRBD1
abundance: -
CDR3nt: TGTGCCAGCAGCGTAGGGACAGGCGCTGAAGCTTTCTTT
CDR3aa: CASSVGTGAEAFF